These 15 T cell receptor beta chains came from one sample sequenced in a study of blood T cell repertoires in COVID-19. Repertoires were generated with immunoSEQ multiplex PCR, while TCRdb's copy carries only in-frame clones and drops some. The sample contains around 130,000 clones, 65% to 85% of which appear only once. Sequencing was performed on peripheral blood. The receptor source for this set is a man between 65 and 85 years old with acute or convalescent COVID-19.

V gene TRBV5-1 combines with J gene TRBJ2-3, with 7 nucleotides matching TRBD2. V lost 4 bases to trimming and J lost 6 bases; unmatched junction nucleotides: 8. There are 14 residues in the CDR3. Germline CDR1 reads SGHRS; CDR2 reads YFSETQ. The CDR3 nucleotides read TGCGCCAGCAGCCGCAGCGGGGATACTGATACGCAGTATTTT. Translating it yields CASSRSGDTDTQYF. The full variable domain, with the rest looked up from reference TRBV5-1 and TRBJ2-3, is KAGVTQTPRYLIKTRGQQVTLSCSPISGHRSVSWYQQTPGQGLQFLFEYFSETQRNKGNFPGRFSGRQFSNSRSEMNVSTLELGDSALYLCASSRSGDTDTQYFGPGTRLTVL.

The V gene is TRBV29-1, the J gene TRBJ2-2; D may be TRBD1 (6 bases). V was shortened by 5 bases and J by 0 bases, with 7 bases between the two germline ends. The CDR3 is 13 residues long. In germline, CDR1 is SQVTM, CDR2 ANQGSEA. The DNA for the CDR3 is TGCAGCGTTTACAGGGCGAACACCGGGGAGCTGTTTTTT. As protein: CSVYRANTGELFF.

V and J are TRBV27 and TRBJ2-1, with 9 bases lining up with TRBD2. Germline CDR1 is MNHEY and CDR2 is SMNVEV (reference sequence). This CDR3 region has 17 residues. With 6 bases clipped from V and 1 base from J, the junction kept 10 bases outside the gene matches. In nucleotides, the CDR3 is TGTGCCAGCAGCACGATCATAGCGGGGGTATCCTACAATGAGCAGTTCTTC. This encodes CASSTIIAGVSYNEQFF.

The chain links TRBV5-1 to TRBJ1-1, with D possibly being TRBD1 (6 bases). Germline V gives CDR1 SGHRS, CDR2 YFSETQ. V was trimmed by 0 bases and J by 4 bases, leaving 10 bases between them. This CDR3 contains 14 residues. In DNA form, the CDR3 reads TGCGCCAGCAGCTTGGGGGCAGGGGCCACTGAAGCTTTCTTT. It codes for CASSLGAGATEAFF.

The chain links TRBV2 to TRBJ2-5; TRBD1 matches at 7 bases. The CDR3 consists of 13 residues. Germline CDR1 SNHLY, CDR2 FYNNEI. J gave up 5 bases and V 5 bases, and 5 bases lay outside the gene matches. DNA for the CDR3: TGTGCCAGCAGTAAGGACAGGTGGGAGACCCAGTACTTC. Protein product: CASSKDRWETQYF.

The sample holds one count of this clone. The V and J genes are TRBV5-1 and TRBJ1-4, with D perhaps TRBD1 (5 bases). This CDR3 region has 16 residues. Germline V gene data show CDR1 as SGHRS and CDR2 as YFSETQ. V was shortened by 5 bases and J by 0 bases, with 14 bases between the two germline ends. The CDR3 loop is CASSRGTHTTNEKLFF. CDR3 nucleotides: TGCGCCAGCAGTCGGGGGACCCATACAACTAATGAAAAACTGTTTTTT.

The gene calls are TRBV5-5 and TRBJ2-3; 10 nucleotides agree with TRBD2. The CDR3 consists of 16 residues. The ends lost 4 bases at V and 1 base at J; junction bases unmatched: 6. Germline CDR1 reads SGHKS; CDR2 reads YYEKEE (reference sequence). CDR3 sequence (DNA): TGTGCCAGCAGCCGGTTGCTAGCGGGGGGCACAGATACGCAGTATTTT. It is translated as CASSRLLAGGTDTQYF.

The chain has TRBV6-5 and TRBJ2-7; 10 nucleotides line up with TRBD1. V lost 5 bases, J lost 1 base, and 2 bases stayed unmatched. Germline V lookup: CDR1 MNHEY, CDR2 SVGAGI. The CDR3 covers 14 residues. The CDR3: CASSKGQGSYEQYF. The DNA of the CDR3 is TGTGCCAGCAGTAAGGGACAGGGGTCCTACGAGCAGTACTTC.

The chain uses TRBV9 and TRBJ1-2, with a possible D match to TRBD1 (5 bases). The CDR3 is made up of 15 amino acids. Trimming took off 3 bases at V and 4 bases at J, with 16 bases between the two ends. Germline lookup yields CDR1 SGDLS and CDR2 YYNGEE. CDR3 coding DNA: TGTGCCAGCAGCGCCCACCAGGGAACCCCCTATGGCTACACCTTC. Translation gives CASSAHQGTPYGYTF.

This clone was detected once. The chain recombines TRBV7-9 with TRBJ2-1, with 7 bases matching TRBD1. The CDR3 spans 14 residues. The ends lost 8 bases at V and 4 bases at J; junction bases unmatched: 8. Per the germline V gene, CDR1 is SEHNR and CDR2 is FQNEAQ (reference sequence). The CDR3 DNA reads TGTGCCAGCCAGCAGGGGGACCCTTACAATGAGCAGTTCTTC. This sequence encodes CASQQGDPYNEQFF.

The V gene is TRBV10-3, the J gene TRBJ1-2; 9 bases line up with TRBD1. CDR3 length: 14 amino acids. Trimming cost V 6 bases and J 5 bases; bases outside gene matches: 7. The germline CDR1 and CDR2 sequences are ENHRY and SYGVKD. The CDR3 DNA reads TGTGCCATCAGACACTCCGGGACAGGGTATGGCTACACCTTC. Protein: CAIRHSGTGYGYTF.

The rearrangement links TRBV10-2 to TRBJ1-1; tentative D call: TRBD1 (6 bases). The CDR3 has 16 residues. Germline V gene sequence: CDR1 WSHSY, CDR2 SAAADI. Trimming left V 6 bases short and J 1 base short, with 18 bases between. The CDR3, as DNA: TGCGCCAGCAGGGGGAAACAGGGACTAAAGAACACTGAAGCTTTCTTT. This gives the protein CASRGKQGLKNTEAFF.

V and J are TRBV6-5 and TRBJ2-5; possibly TRBD1 for D (5 bases). V was cut by 2 bases and J by 2 bases, with 9 bases left in between. The germline gives CDR1 MNHEY, CDR2 SVGAGI. CDR3 length: 14 residues. The CDR3 here is CASSYLRQQETQYF. The CDR3 region has the DNA TGTGCCAGCAGTTACCTCCGACAGCAAGAGACCCAGTACTTC.

The chain recombines TRBV6-1 with TRBJ2-5; D gene uncertain. The germline gives CDR1 MNHNS, CDR2 SASEGT. The CDR3 extends over 15 amino acids. The V end lost 1 base, the J end lost 1 base, and 10 bases lay between the germline ends. CDR3 sequence (DNA): TGTGCCAGCAGTGAAGGAGTTAGCTTCCAAGAGACCCAGTACTTC. Protein: CASSEGVSFQETQYF.

V gene TRBV28 combines with J gene TRBJ1-3; 8 bases fit TRBD1. The CDR3 extends over 15 amino acids. Germline V CDR1 and CDR2: MDHEN, SYDVKM. V was clipped by 6 bases and J by 5 bases; unmatched bases: 9. As DNA, the CDR3 is TGTGCCAGCAGGTCCCCAGGGGGCCGTCGAAACACCATATATTTT. This translates into CASRSPGGRRNTIYF.